These T cell receptor beta chains were read from a single sample in a study of tumor-infiltrating lymphocytes in localized non-small cell lung cancer. The assay was immunoSEQ multiplex PCR, and TCRdb's table has in-frame clones only and misses some. The data show approximately 3,200 clones, just over 65% seen once. Sample: uninvolved lung tissue not adjacent to the tumor. These receptors all come from a human donor with non-small cell lung cancer. The CDR3 runs from the conserved cysteine through the conserved F or W. A D gene is named only where the DNA matches it firmly. Only some rows state a clone size, as once, few, many or a class for expanded clones.

j_call: TRBJ2-5
d_call: .
v_call: TRBV6-1
clone_size: few
cdr3_aa: CASRSRTGVETQYF
cdr3_nt: TGTGCCAGCAGATCAAGGACGGGGGTGGAGACCCAGTACTTC

j_call: TRBJ2-2
d_call: TRBD1
v_call: TRBV28
clone_size: .
cdr3_aa: CASSMLAGTDTGELFF
cdr3_nt: TGTGCCAGCAGTATGCTCGCCGGGACAGACACCGGGGAGCTGTTTTTT

j_call: TRBJ2-7
d_call: .
v_call: TRBV5-3
clone_size: .
cdr3_aa: CARSFSFPTGRDYEQYF
cdr3_nt: TGTGCCAGAAGCTTCAGCTTTCCGACGGGCAGGGACTACGAGCAGTACTTC

j_call: TRBJ1-2
d_call: .
v_call: TRBV5-1
clone_size: large
cdr3_aa: CASSLDWGANYGYTF
cdr3_nt: TGCGCCAGCAGCTTGGATTGGGGGGCGAACTATGGCTACACCTTC

j_call: TRBJ1-2
d_call: .
v_call: TRBV11-2
clone_size: few
cdr3_aa: CASSLESADSMDYGYTF
cdr3_nt: TGTGCCAGCAGCTTAGAGTCGGCAGACTCAATGGACTATGGCTACACCTTC

j_call: TRBJ1-1
d_call: .
v_call: TRBV28
clone_size: .
cdr3_aa: CASPGPPGGNTEAFF
cdr3_nt: TGTGCCAGCCCCGGGCCCCCGGGGGGCAACACTGAAGCTTTCTTT

j_call: TRBJ2-7
d_call: TRBD2
v_call: TRBV28
clone_size: .
cdr3_aa: CASSLVGTSVSYEQYF
cdr3_nt: TGTGCCAGCAGTTTAGTAGGGACTAGCGTCTCCTACGAGCAGTACTTC

j_call: TRBJ2-1
d_call: TRBD1
v_call: TRBV5-1
clone_size: few
cdr3_aa: CASSFRTGQGNNEQFF
cdr3_nt: TGCGCCAGCAGCTTCCGAACGGGACAGGGAAACAATGAGCAGTTCTTC

j_call: TRBJ2-1
d_call: .
v_call: TRBV6-1
clone_size: few
cdr3_aa: CASTEAGTYYNEQFF
cdr3_nt: TGTGCCAGCACCGAGGCCGGGACATACTACAATGAGCAGTTCTTC

j_call: TRBJ1-2
d_call: .
v_call: TRBV15
clone_size: .
cdr3_aa: CATSRSRPGEANYGYTF
cdr3_nt: TGTGCCACCAGCAGGTCAAGGCCAGGGGAAGCTAACTATGGCTACACCTTC

j_call: TRBJ1-2
d_call: TRBD1
v_call: TRBV6-6
clone_size: .
cdr3_aa: CASRGDRERDGYTF
cdr3_nt: TGTGCCAGCAGGGGGGACAGGGAGAGGGATGGCTACACCTTC

j_call: TRBJ2-7
d_call: TRBD2
v_call: TRBV11-3
clone_size: once
cdr3_aa: CASSLATTSGRIYYEQYF
cdr3_nt: TGTGCCAGCAGCTTAGCGACCACTAGCGGGAGAATCTACTACGAGCAGTACTTC

j_call: TRBJ2-7
d_call: .
v_call: TRBV6-1
clone_size: .
cdr3_aa: CASSLYLDGPYEQYF
cdr3_nt: TGTGCCAGCAGTTTATACCTGGACGGACCCTACGAGCAGTACTTC

j_call: TRBJ1-5
d_call: .
v_call: TRBV6-5
clone_size: medium-sized
cdr3_aa: CASSQGDQPQHF
cdr3_nt: TGTGCCAGCAGCCAAGGGGATCAGCCCCAGCATTTT

j_call: TRBJ1-3
d_call: .
v_call: TRBV7-2
clone_size: few
cdr3_aa: CASSFAGSSSGNTIYF
cdr3_nt: TGTGCCAGCAGCTTCGCAGGTTCGAGCTCTGGAAACACCATATATTTT

j_call: TRBJ1-2
d_call: .
v_call: TRBV6-5
clone_size: few
cdr3_aa: CASSKSTGGILGYTF
cdr3_nt: TGTGCCAGCAGTAAATCGACAGGTGGTATACTTGGCTACACCTTC

j_call: TRBJ2-1
d_call: TRBD2
v_call: TRBV19
clone_size: .
cdr3_aa: CASSQTSGSFDEQFF
cdr3_nt: TGTGCCAGTAGCCAAACTAGCGGGAGTTTCGATGAGCAGTTCTTC

j_call: TRBJ1-1
d_call: .
v_call: TRBV10-2
clone_size: .
cdr3_aa: CASSDGKVGYTEAFF
cdr3_nt: TGCGCCAGCAGTGATGGTAAGGTGGGCTACACTGAAGCTTTCTTT

j_call: TRBJ2-7
d_call: .
v_call: TRBV6-6
clone_size: .
cdr3_aa: CATLGGNEQYF
cdr3_nt: TGTGCCACCCTAGGGGGGAACGAGCAGTACTTC

j_call: TRBJ1-2
d_call: .
v_call: TRBV5-8
clone_size: .
cdr3_aa: CASSRDYNYGYTF
cdr3_nt: TGTGCCAGCAGCCGGGATTATAACTATGGCTACACCTTC

j_call: TRBJ2-1
d_call: TRBD2
v_call: TRBV7-3
clone_size: large
cdr3_aa: CASSPLTSGREQFF
cdr3_nt: TGTGCCAGCAGCCCGCTGACTAGCGGGCGTGAGCAGTTCTTC

j_call: TRBJ1-1
d_call: .
v_call: TRBV7-6
clone_size: few
cdr3_aa: CASSARLLDGTEAFF
cdr3_nt: TGTGCCAGCAGCGCCAGACTGTTGGATGGGACTGAAGCTTTCTTT

j_call: TRBJ1-2
d_call: TRBD1
v_call: TRBV14
clone_size: .
cdr3_aa: CASGGDRRNYGYTF
cdr3_nt: TGTGCCAGCGGCGGGGACAGGCGTAACTATGGCTACACCTTC

j_call: TRBJ1-2
d_call: TRBD1
v_call: TRBV6-5
clone_size: .
cdr3_aa: CASSKDRTPFGGYTF
cdr3_nt: TGTGCCAGCAGCAAGGACAGGACCCCCTTTGGAGGCTACACCTTC

j_call: TRBJ2-1
d_call: .
v_call: TRBV4-3
clone_size: .
cdr3_aa: CASSQDRGDEQFF
cdr3_nt: TGCGCCAGCAGCCAAGACAGGGGAGATGAGCAGTTCTTC

j_call: TRBJ1-1
d_call: .
v_call: TRBV6-1
clone_size: .
cdr3_aa: CASLPRGRVTEAFF
cdr3_nt: TGTGCCAGTCTCCCGAGGGGGAGGGTCACTGAAGCTTTCTTT

j_call: TRBJ1-5
d_call: .
v_call: TRBV10-3
clone_size: few
cdr3_aa: CAISEGGDQPQHF
cdr3_nt: TGTGCCATCAGTGAAGGCGGGGATCAGCCCCAGCATTTT

j_call: TRBJ2-3
d_call: .
v_call: TRBV5-1
clone_size: .
cdr3_aa: CASSQDVVSTDTQYF
cdr3_nt: TGCGCCAGCAGCCAGGATGTGGTTAGCACAGATACGCAGTATTTT

j_call: TRBJ2-7
d_call: .
v_call: TRBV6-5
clone_size: .
cdr3_aa: CASSTSGTLSYEQYF
cdr3_nt: TGTGCCAGCAGTACTTCCGGGACACTTTCCTACGAGCAGTACTTC

j_call: TRBJ2-5
d_call: TRBD2
v_call: TRBV7-2
clone_size: few
cdr3_aa: CASSWGGGAEETQYF
cdr3_nt: TGTGCCAGCAGCTGGGGCGGGGGGGCCGAAGAGACCCAGTACTTC

j_call: TRBJ2-2
d_call: .
v_call: TRBV28
clone_size: few
cdr3_aa: CASSLFGTGELFF
cdr3_nt: TGTGCCAGCAGTTTGTTTGGAACCGGGGAGCTGTTTTTT

j_call: TRBJ2-5
d_call: TRBD2
v_call: TRBV5-1
clone_size: .
cdr3_aa: CASSFTSSGGPGDRYF
cdr3_nt: TGCGCCAGCAGCTTTACCTCTAGCGGGGGGCCGGGCGACCGGTACTTC

j_call: TRBJ1-1
d_call: .
v_call: TRBV5-6
clone_size: medium-sized
cdr3_aa: CASSSGPSGTEAFF
cdr3_nt: TGTGCCAGCAGCTCGGGACCGTCCGGCACTGAAGCTTTCTTT

j_call: TRBJ2-3
d_call: .
v_call: TRBV5-1
clone_size: .
cdr3_aa: CASSLEGRVTDTQYF
cdr3_nt: TGCGCCAGCAGCTTGGAGGGCAGGGTCACAGATACGCAGTATTTT

j_call: TRBJ2-5
d_call: TRBD2
v_call: TRBV9
clone_size: .
cdr3_aa: CASSAAGGSAGGLEQYF
cdr3_nt: TGTGCCAGCAGCGCCGCTGGGGGGTCGGCGGGAGGACTGGAGCAGTACTTC

j_call: TRBJ1-3
d_call: TRBD1
v_call: TRBV23-1
clone_size: .
cdr3_aa: CASSQLRTGMAGNTIYF
cdr3_nt: TGCGCCAGCAGTCAATTAAGGACAGGGATGGCGGGAAACACCATATATTTT

j_call: TRBJ2-5
d_call: .
v_call: TRBV10-3
clone_size: .
cdr3_aa: CAISESSPGRATQYF
cdr3_nt: TGTGCCATCAGTGAGTCGAGTCCCGGTCGTGCGACCCAGTACTTC

j_call: TRBJ2-3
d_call: .
v_call: TRBV27
clone_size: .
cdr3_aa: CASSLSRPDTQYF
cdr3_nt: TGTGCCAGCAGCTTGAGCCGACCAGATACGCAGTATTTT

j_call: TRBJ2-7
d_call: TRBD1
v_call: TRBV18
clone_size: .
cdr3_aa: CASSPPGGPGQGSYEQYF
cdr3_nt: TGTGCCAGCTCACCACCGGGAGGCCCGGGACAGGGGAGCTACGAGCAGTACTTC

j_call: TRBJ1-4
d_call: .
v_call: TRBV28
clone_size: large
cdr3_aa: CASSTDINEKLFF
cdr3_nt: TGTGCCAGCAGCACGGACATTAATGAAAAACTGTTTTTT

j_call: TRBJ2-7
d_call: TRBD1
v_call: TRBV6-5
clone_size: .
cdr3_aa: CASSYSWTGGYEQYF
cdr3_nt: TGTGCCAGCAGTTACTCTTGGACAGGGGGCTACGAGCAGTACTTC

j_call: TRBJ2-5
d_call: .
v_call: TRBV19
clone_size: once
cdr3_aa: CASSNSGVGETQYF
cdr3_nt: TGTGCCAGTAGTAATAGCGGTGTTGGAGAGACCCAGTACTTC

j_call: TRBJ1-1
d_call: TRBD1
v_call: TRBV11-2
clone_size: .
cdr3_aa: CASSSDRGMNTEAFF
cdr3_nt: TGTGCCAGCAGCTCGGACAGGGGAATGAACACTGAAGCTTTCTTT

j_call: TRBJ1-1
d_call: .
v_call: TRBV18
clone_size: .
cdr3_aa: CASSPKVRGGGTEAFF
cdr3_nt: TGTGCCAGCTCCCCCAAGGTTCGGGGAGGTGGCACTGAAGCTTTCTTT

j_call: TRBJ2-7
d_call: .
v_call: TRBV6-5
clone_size: .
cdr3_aa: CASRPRYSSYEQYF
cdr3_nt: TGTGCCAGCAGGCCCCGATATTCTTCCTACGAGCAGTACTTC

j_call: TRBJ2-2
d_call: TRBD1
v_call: TRBV7-9
clone_size: once
cdr3_aa: CASSELRTGGWTGELFF
cdr3_nt: TGTGCCAGCAGCGAACTTAGGACAGGGGGTTGGACCGGGGAGCTGTTTTTT

j_call: TRBJ2-7
d_call: .
v_call: TRBV6-1
clone_size: .
cdr3_aa: CASSVSGIYEQYF
cdr3_nt: TGTGCCAGCAGTGTGTCAGGGATCTACGAGCAGTACTTC